This T cell receptor beta chain came from a study of regulatory T cells in long-lasting Graves disease. Study findings and constraints: Segments TRBV28, TRBJ1-2 and TRBJ2-5 showed preferential usage in persistent disease. Tissue studied was limited to peripheral blood, excluding thyroid tissue.

Arm-PCR with iRepertoire HTBI primers amplified the CDR3 regions for these TCR beta libraries. A single record per CDR3 protein comes from TCRdb applying MiXCR to the multiplex PCR reads. Of 400,000 to 600,000 distinct CDR3 sequences listed, roughly 21% are singletons. The sample's time point: persistent/refractory GD, antithyroid drugs over 5 years with positive TRAb. PBMCs were the source of the RNA used for TCR sequencing. The patients included were those that came from an endocrinology department in Xi'an, China. The germline gives CDR1 KGHSH, CDR2 LQKENI. Trimming shortened V by 6 bases and J by 11 bases, and 13 bases separated the two germline ends. The CDR3 is 12 residues long. Turning to this clonotype: Its antigen is undetermined.

This sequence joins TRBV18 and TRBJ1-4; D not certain. The sequence was obtained from a female donor with Graves disease. The starting material was peripheral blood mononuclear cells (PBMCs), obtained when the disease was refractory, from a patient treated with antithyroid drugs. For the CDR3, the DNA is TGTGCCAGCTCTACAAACACACCGAAACTGTTTTTT. Protein: CASSTNTPKLFF.